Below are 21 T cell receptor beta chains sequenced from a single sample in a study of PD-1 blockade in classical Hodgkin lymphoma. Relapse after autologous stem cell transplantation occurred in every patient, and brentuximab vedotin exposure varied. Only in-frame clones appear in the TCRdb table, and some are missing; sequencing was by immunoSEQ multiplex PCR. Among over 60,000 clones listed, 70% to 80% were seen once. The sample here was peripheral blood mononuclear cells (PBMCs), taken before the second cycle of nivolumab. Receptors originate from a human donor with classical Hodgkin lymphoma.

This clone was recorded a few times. This chain's CDR3 is CASSPPTGRLFF. For the CDR3, the DNA is TGTGCCAGCTCACCACCGACCGGAAGACTGTTTTTT. V usage is TRBV18 and J usage is TRBJ1-4, with D unclear. Trimming left V 0 bases short and J 13 bases short, with 9 bases between. This CDR3 is built from 12 residues. Germline CDR1 is KGHSH and CDR2 is LQKENI. The full variable domain, with the rest looked up from reference TRBV18 and TRBJ1-4, is NAGVMQNPRHLVRRRGQEARLRCSPMKGHSHVYWYRQLPEEGLKFMVYLQKENIIDESGMPKERFSAEFPKEGPSILRIQQVVRGDSAAYFCASSPPTGRLFFGSGTQLSVL.

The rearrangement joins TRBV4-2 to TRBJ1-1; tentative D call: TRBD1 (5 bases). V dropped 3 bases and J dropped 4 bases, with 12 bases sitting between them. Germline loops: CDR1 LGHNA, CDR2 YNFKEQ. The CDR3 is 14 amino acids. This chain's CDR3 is CASSQPQGGTEAFF. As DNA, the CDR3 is TGTGCCAGCAGCCAGCCTCAGGGAGGCACTGAAGCTTTCTTT.

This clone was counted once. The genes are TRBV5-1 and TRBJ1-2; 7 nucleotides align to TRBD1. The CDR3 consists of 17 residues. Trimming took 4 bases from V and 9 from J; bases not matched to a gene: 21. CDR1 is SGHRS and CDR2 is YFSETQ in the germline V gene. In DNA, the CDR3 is TGCGCCAGCAGCCTAACCCCCTATAGGGGGCGGGGGAGTAGCTACACCTTC. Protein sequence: CASSLTPYRGRGSSYTF. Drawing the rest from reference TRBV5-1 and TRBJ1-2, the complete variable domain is KAGVTQTPRYLIKTRGQQVTLSCSPISGHRSVSWYQQTPGQGLQFLFEYFSETQRNKGNFPGRFSGRQFSNSRSEMNVSTLELGDSALYLCASSLTPYRGRGSSYTFGSGTRLTVV.

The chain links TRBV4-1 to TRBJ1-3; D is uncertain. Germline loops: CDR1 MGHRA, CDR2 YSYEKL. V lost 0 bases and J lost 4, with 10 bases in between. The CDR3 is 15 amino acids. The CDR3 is CASSQDPIQGNTIYF. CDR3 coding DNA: TGCGCCAGCAGCCAAGATCCGATACAGGGAAACACCATATATTTT.

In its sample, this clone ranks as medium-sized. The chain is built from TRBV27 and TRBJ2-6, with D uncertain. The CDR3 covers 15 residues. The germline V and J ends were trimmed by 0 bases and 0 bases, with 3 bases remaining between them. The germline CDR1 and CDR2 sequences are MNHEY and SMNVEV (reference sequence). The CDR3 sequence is CASSLSSSGANVLTF. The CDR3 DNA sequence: TGTGCCAGCAGTTTATCGAGCTCTGGGGCCAACGTCCTGACTTTC. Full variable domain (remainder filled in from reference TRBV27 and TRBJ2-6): EAQVTQNPRYLITVTGKKLTVTCSQNMNHEYMSWYRQDPGLGLRQIYYSMNVEVTDKGDVPEGYKVSRKEKRNFPLILESPSPNQTSLYFCASSLSSSGANVLTFGAGSRLTVL.

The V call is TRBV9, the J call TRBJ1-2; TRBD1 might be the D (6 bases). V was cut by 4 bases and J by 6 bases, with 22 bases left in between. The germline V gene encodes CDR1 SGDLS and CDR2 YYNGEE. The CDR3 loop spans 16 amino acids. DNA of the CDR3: TGTGCCAGCAGCCCAGAGGACAGTTCCACCTTCCATGGCTACACCTTC. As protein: CASSPEDSSTFHGYTF.

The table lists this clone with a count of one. The chain's CDR3 is CASSLGTLRGTEAFF. CDR3 nucleotides: TGTGCCAGCAGTTTAGGGACCCTGCGGGGCACTGAAGCTTTCTTT. The chain has TRBV27 and TRBJ1-1, with D tentatively TRBD1 (5 bases). This CDR3 region has 15 residues. The germline CDR1 and CDR2 sequences are MNHEY and SMNVEV (reference sequence). The V and J ends lost 2 bases and 4 bases respectively, with 14 bases between them.

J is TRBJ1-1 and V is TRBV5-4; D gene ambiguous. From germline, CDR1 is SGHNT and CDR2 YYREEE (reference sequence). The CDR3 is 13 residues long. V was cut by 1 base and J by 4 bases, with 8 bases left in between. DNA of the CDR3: TGTGCCAGCAGCTTGTATGGGTTCACTGAAGCTTTCTTT. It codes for CASSLYGFTEAFF.

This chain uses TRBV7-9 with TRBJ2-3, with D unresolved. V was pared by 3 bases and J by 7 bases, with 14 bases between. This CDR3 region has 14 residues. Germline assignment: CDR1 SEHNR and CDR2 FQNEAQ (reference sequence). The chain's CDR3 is CASSFFTGENTQYF. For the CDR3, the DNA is TGTGCCAGCAGCTTTTTTACGGGTGAAAATACGCAGTATTTT.

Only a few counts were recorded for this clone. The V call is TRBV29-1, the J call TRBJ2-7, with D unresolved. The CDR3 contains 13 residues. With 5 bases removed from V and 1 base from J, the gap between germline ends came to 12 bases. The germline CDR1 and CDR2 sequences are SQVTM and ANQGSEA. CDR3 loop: CSVSLSSSYEQYF. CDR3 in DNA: TGCAGCGTTTCGTTATCGAGTTCCTACGAGCAGTACTTC.

CDR3 sequence: CASSFPGSGGYTF. The CDR3 DNA sequence: TGTGCCAGCAGCTTTCCAGGTAGCGGTGGCTACACCTTC. This sequence joins TRBV7-9 and TRBJ1-2; D uncertain. Germline lookup yields CDR1 SEHNR and CDR2 FQNEAQ (reference sequence). The V gene lost 3 bases and the J gene lost 7 bases, with 12 bases spanning the gap. The CDR3 contains 13 residues.

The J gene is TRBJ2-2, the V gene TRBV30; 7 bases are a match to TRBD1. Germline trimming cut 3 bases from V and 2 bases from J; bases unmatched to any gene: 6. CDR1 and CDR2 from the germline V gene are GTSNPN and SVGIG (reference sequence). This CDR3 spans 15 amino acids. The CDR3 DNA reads TGTGCCTGGAGAAGGACAGGTACAAACACCGGGGAGCTGTTTTTT. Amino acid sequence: CAWRRTGTNTGELFF. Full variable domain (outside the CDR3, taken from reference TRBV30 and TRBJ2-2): SQTIHQWPATLVQPVGSPLSLECTVEGTSNPNLYWYRQAAGRGLQLLFYSVGIGQISSEVPQNLSASRPQDRQFILSSKKLLLSDSGFYLCAWRRTGTNTGELFFGEGSRLTVL.

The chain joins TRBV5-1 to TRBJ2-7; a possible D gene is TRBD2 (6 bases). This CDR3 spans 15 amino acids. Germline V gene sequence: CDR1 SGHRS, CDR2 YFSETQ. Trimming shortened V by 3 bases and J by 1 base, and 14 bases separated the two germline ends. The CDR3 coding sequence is TGCGCCAGCAGCTCTTTTGGGGGGTCGTCCTACGAGCAGTACTTC. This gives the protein CASSSFGGSSYEQYF. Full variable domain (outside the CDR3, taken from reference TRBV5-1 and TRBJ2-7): KAGVTQTPRYLIKTRGQQVTLSCSPISGHRSVSWYQQTPGQGLQFLFEYFSETQRNKGNFPGRFSGRQFSNSRSEMNVSTLELGDSALYLCASSSFGGSSYEQYFGPGTRLTVT.

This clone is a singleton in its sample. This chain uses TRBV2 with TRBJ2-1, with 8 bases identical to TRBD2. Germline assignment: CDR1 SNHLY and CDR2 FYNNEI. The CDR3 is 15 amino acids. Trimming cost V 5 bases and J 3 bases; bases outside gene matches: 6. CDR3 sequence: CASSYSGAFYNEQFF. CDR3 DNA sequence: TGTGCCAGCAGTTATAGCGGGGCCTTCTACAATGAGCAGTTCTTC.

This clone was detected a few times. As DNA, the CDR3 is TGTGCCAGTAGTACCCGGACAGAGAACACTGAAGCTTTCTTT. Amino acids: CASSTRTENTEAFF. This rearrangement joins TRBV19 to TRBJ1-1; maybe TRBD1 (6 bases). This CDR3 has 14 amino acids. V was trimmed by 4 bases and J by 1 base, leaving 10 bases between them. Germline lookup yields CDR1 LNHDA and CDR2 SQIVND (reference sequence).

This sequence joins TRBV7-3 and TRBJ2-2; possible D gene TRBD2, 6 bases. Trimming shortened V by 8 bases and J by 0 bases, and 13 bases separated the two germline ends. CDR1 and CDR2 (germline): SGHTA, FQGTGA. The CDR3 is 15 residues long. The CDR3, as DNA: TGTGCCAGCCGCCTGGCGGGGTCGAACACCGGGGAGCTGTTTTTT. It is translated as CASRLAGSNTGELFF.

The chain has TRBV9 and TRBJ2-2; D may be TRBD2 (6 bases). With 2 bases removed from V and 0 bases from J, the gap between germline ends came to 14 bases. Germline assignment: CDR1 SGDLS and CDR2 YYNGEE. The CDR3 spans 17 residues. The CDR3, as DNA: TGTGCCAGCAGCGTCCAACCCGGGACTGCGAACACCGGGGAGCTGTTTTTT. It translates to CASSVQPGTANTGELFF.

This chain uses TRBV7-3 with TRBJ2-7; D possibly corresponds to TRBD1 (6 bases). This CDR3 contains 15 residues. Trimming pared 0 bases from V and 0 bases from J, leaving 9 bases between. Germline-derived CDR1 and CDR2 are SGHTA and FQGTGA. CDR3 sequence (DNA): TGTGCCAGCAGCTTAACGCCGGACAGCTCCTACGAGCAGTACTTC. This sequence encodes CASSLTPDSSYEQYF.

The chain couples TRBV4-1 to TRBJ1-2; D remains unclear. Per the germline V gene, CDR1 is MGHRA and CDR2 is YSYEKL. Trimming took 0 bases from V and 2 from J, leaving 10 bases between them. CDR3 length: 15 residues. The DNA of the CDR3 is TGCGCCAGCAGCCAAGATCAACGGGGAAACTATGGCTACACCTTC. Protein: CASSQDQRGNYGYTF.

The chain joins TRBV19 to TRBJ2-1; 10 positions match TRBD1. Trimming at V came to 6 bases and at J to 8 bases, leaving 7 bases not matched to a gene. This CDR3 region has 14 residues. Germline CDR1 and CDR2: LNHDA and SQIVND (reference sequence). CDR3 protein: CASRRQGASDEQFF. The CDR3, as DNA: TGTGCCAGTAGGAGACAGGGGGCGTCGGATGAGCAGTTCTTC.

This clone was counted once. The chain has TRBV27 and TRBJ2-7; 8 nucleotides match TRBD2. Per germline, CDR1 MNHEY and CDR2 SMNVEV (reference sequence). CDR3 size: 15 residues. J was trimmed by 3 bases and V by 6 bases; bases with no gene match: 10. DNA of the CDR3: TGTGCCAGCAGGGCCGGGGCGGGGGGTTTCTACGAGCAGTACTTC. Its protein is CASRAGAGGFYEQYF.